Shown below are 5 T cell receptor beta chains from a single sample sequenced in a study of shared T cell receptors in the human thymus. Data came from immunoSEQ multiplex PCR; TCRdb stores just in-frame clones and leaves some out. Of 630,000 or so clones listed, around 87% are singletons. The data also belong to a second study, concerning human thymus T cells.

Source material: thymocytes. Every receptor here comes from a boy under three years old with a congenital heart defect.

The rearrangement joins TRBV2 to TRBJ1-4, with 9 bases aligning to TRBD1. Unmatched junction bases numbered 3, after V lost 5 bases and J lost 5 bases. Germline V lookup: CDR1 SNHLY, CDR2 FYNNEI. This CDR3 comprises 14 residues. The DNA for the CDR3 is TGTGCCAGCAGTTCAGACAGGGGGAATGAAAAACTGTTTTTT. It translates to CASSSDRGNEKLFF.

A few counts support this clone. This rearrangement joins TRBV5-1 to TRBJ2-1; 8 bases match TRBD2. Germline lookup yields CDR1 SGHRS and CDR2 YFSETQ. After removal of 3 bases from V and 6 bases from J, the junction contained 5 bases not matched to a gene. The CDR3 loop spans 14 amino acids. Here the CDR3 reads CASSWKRESNEQFF. DNA of the CDR3: TGCGCCAGCAGCTGGAAGCGGGAGAGCAATGAGCAGTTCTTC.

The chain joins TRBV6-5 to TRBJ1-2; D possibly corresponds to TRBD1 (5 bases). V dropped 4 bases and J dropped 6 bases, with 9 bases sitting between them. The CDR3 length is 12 residues. Germline assignment: CDR1 MNHEY and CDR2 SVGAGI. CDR3 loop: CASSSLTDGYTF. CDR3 DNA: TGTGCCAGCAGTTCCCTGACAGATGGCTACACCTTC.

CDR3 sequence: CASSDPSSYNEQFF. CDR3 DNA sequence: TGTGCCAGCAGTGATCCTAGCTCCTACAATGAGCAGTTCTTC. The chain couples TRBV2 to TRBJ2-1, with D unresolved. The V and J ends lost 3 bases and 0 bases respectively, with 6 bases between them. Germline CDR1 and CDR2: SNHLY and FYNNEI. The CDR3 is 14 residues long.

The gene calls are TRBV4-3 and TRBJ1-3, with a tentative D call TRBD1 (6 bases). V dropped 4 bases and J dropped 1 base, with 14 bases sitting between them. The CDR3 loop spans 16 amino acids. Looked up from germline, CDR1 is LGHNA and CDR2 is YSLEER. This chain's CDR3 is CASSPTRGWSGNTIYF. As DNA, the CDR3 is TGCGCCAGCAGCCCAACGAGGGGGTGGTCTGGAAACACCATATATTTT.